The 3 T cell receptor beta chains below were found in one sample sequenced in a study of T cells after yellow fever vaccination. TCRdb itself ran the 5' RACE reads through MiXCR, one entry per CDR3 protein. The sample contains some 240,000 distinct CDR3 sequences, around 4.9% of which appear only once. The starting material was CD4+ T cells sorted from PBMCs, obtained on the day of the yellow fever booster vaccination. Receptors originate from a man aged 18 to 29 who received the YFV17D yellow fever vaccine.

This clonotype showed up many times. The V call is TRBV4-3, the J call TRBJ1-2; tentatively, D is TRBD1 (5 bases). In germline, CDR1 is LGHNA, CDR2 YSLEER. This CDR3 has 15 amino acids. V lost 1 base and J lost 2, with 11 bases in between. CDR3 in DNA: TGCGCCAGCAGCCAAGGGACGGGGGGGAACTATGGCTACACCTTC. It translates to CASSQGTGGNYGYTF.

The J gene is TRBJ2-3, the V gene TRBV2, with TRBD2 matching over 7 bases. This CDR3 is 13 amino acids long. CDR1 is SNHLY and CDR2 is FYNNEI in the germline V gene. V shed 9 bases and J 2 bases; nucleotides not matched to a gene: 5. The CDR3 bases are TGTGCCAGTGGGGGGGAATACACAGATACGCAGTATTTT. Translated: CASGGEYTDTQYF.

This clonotype was seen a few times. V and J are TRBV25-1 and TRBJ1-2; D call uncertain. The CDR3 runs 13 residues. Trimming cost V 4 bases and J 6 bases, with 12 bases left between them. CDR1 and CDR2 from the germline V gene are MGHDK and SYGVNS. The CDR3 region has the DNA TGTGCCAGCAGTGTATCACGCATGGATGGCTACACCTTC. Translating gives CASSVSRMDGYTF.